These T cell receptor beta chains were read from a single sample in a study of blood T cells in healthy people across ages. TCRdb processed the 5' RACE reads anew with MiXCR; each CDR3 protein has one entry. This sample has approximately 1.5 million distinct CDR3 sequences, with 35% to 45% found just once. Material: blood. The source is a woman between 18 and 30 years old in good health. The CDR3 runs from the conserved cysteine through the conserved F or W. The D gene is left open where the match is weak. Size tells how often a clone was seen (once, few, many) or the class of an expanded clone, and some rows leave it out.

D gene	V gene	clone size	J gene	CDR3 length	CDR3 protein	CDR3 DNA
NA	TRBV6-5	few	TRBJ1-2	16	CASSTPGGVLNYGYTF	TGTGCCAGCAGTACCCCGGGGGGGGTCTTAAACTATGGCTACACCTTC
NA	TRBV3-1	NA	TRBJ2-1	13	CASSLRGDDEQFF	TGTGCCAGCAGCCTCCGAGGAGATGATGAGCAGTTCTTC
TRBD2	TRBV12-3/TRBV12-4	NA	TRBJ2-1	20	CASSPHPGLADVSSYNEQFF	TGTGCCAGCAGTCCCCACCCGGGACTAGCGGATGTGAGCTCCTACAATGAGCAGTTCTTC
NA	TRBV4-1	NA	TRBJ2-5	13	CASSQVRSPTQYF	TGCGCCAGCAGCCAAGTAAGGTCCCCGACTCAGTACTTC
NA	TRBV6-2/TRBV6-3	NA	TRBJ2-2	16	CASSYSWGPGTGELFF	TGTGCCAGCAGTTACTCTTGGGGGCCGGGTACCGGGGAGCTGTTTTTT
NA	TRBV6-5	many	TRBJ2-7	15	CASKFSRGNTYEQYF	TGTGCCAGCAAATTCTCAAGAGGGAACACCTACGAGCAGTACTTC
NA	TRBV5-5	many	TRBJ1-5	13	CASSSEGNQPQHF	TGTGCCAGCAGCTCGGAAGGGAATCAGCCCCAGCATTTT
NA	TRBV6-1	NA	TRBJ1-2	13	CASSEVGFFGYTF	TGTGCCAGCAGCGAGGTGGGGTTCTTTGGCTACACCTTC
NA	TRBV20-1	NA	TRBJ2-1	15	CSAAAGIGGYNEQFF	TGCAGTGCCGCAGCCGGGATTGGGGGTTACAATGAGCAGTTCTTC
NA	TRBV29-1	few	TRBJ2-1	14	CSSQGALSYNEQFF	TGCAGCTCACAAGGGGCACTGTCCTACAATGAGCAGTTCTTC
NA	TRBV29-1	NA	TRBJ1-1	14	CSVLPPFGYTEAFF	TGCAGCGTTCTTCCCCCGTTTGGGTACACTGAAGCTTTCTTT
TRBD1	TRBV6-1	few	TRBJ1-5	20	CASRLSVGQGEFYSNQPQHF	TGTGCCAGCAGACTCAGTGTAGGACAGGGGGAATTCTATAGCAATCAGCCCCAGCATTTT
TRBD1	TRBV25-1	NA	TRBJ2-7	16	CASRGQGEIRTYEQYF	TGTGCCAGCAGGGGACAGGGGGAGATTAGAACCTACGAGCAGTACTTC
TRBD1	TRBV29-1	NA	TRBJ2-3	15	CSGTGDSLSPDTQYF	TGCAGCGGGACAGGGGATTCCCTCTCCCCAGATACGCAGTATTTT
TRBD2	TRBV7-2	NA	TRBJ2-3	16	CTSSLVRLAGGDTQYF	TGTACCAGCAGCTTAGTGCGGCTAGCGGGGGGTGATACGCAGTATTTT
NA	TRBV6-2/TRBV6-3	few	TRBJ1-1	14	CASSYSQGRGEAFF	TGTGCCAGCAGTTACTCGCAAGGCCGGGGGGAAGCTTTCTTT
NA	TRBV7-2	NA	TRBJ2-4	13	CASSLTSANIQYF	TGTGCCAGCAGCTTAACGTCAGCCAACATTCAGTACTTC
NA	TRBV28	NA	TRBJ2-7	15	CASSFRGRTSYEQYF	TGTGCCAGCAGTTTTAGAGGGAGAACCTCCTACGAGCAGTACTTC
NA	TRBV20-1	few	TRBJ2-1	13	CSAPPRLDNEQFF	TGCAGTGCTCCCCCCCGACTGGACAATGAGCAGTTCTTC
NA	TRBV9	many	TRBJ2-7	16	CASSVGPPVEFYEQYF	TGTGCCAGCAGCGTAGGTCCCCCCGTTGAGTTCTACGAGCAGTACTTC
NA	TRBV6-2/TRBV6-3	NA	TRBJ2-4	16	CASSLTRGPTKNIQYF	TGTGCCAGCAGTTTAACCAGGGGTCCCACCAAAAACATTCAGTACTTC
TRBD1	TRBV24-1	NA	TRBJ2-7	16	CATSDSGTGGFYEQYF	TGTGCCACCAGTGACTCCGGGACAGGGGGTTTCTACGAGCAGTACTTC
NA	TRBV6-6	NA	TRBJ2-7	11	CATLSGYEQYF	TGTGCCACCCTGTCAGGGTACGAGCAGTACTTC
NA	TRBV7-9	NA	TRBJ1-6	18	CASSPIGRNGPYNSPLHF	TGTGCCAGCAGCCCAATCGGGAGAAACGGACCCTATAATTCACCCCTCCACTTT
NA	TRBV12-3/TRBV12-4	few	TRBJ1-5	16	CASSLEGQMGYQPQHF	TGTGCCAGCAGTTTAGAGGGCCAGATGGGGTATCAGCCCCAGCATTTT
NA	TRBV24-1	NA	TRBJ2-3	15	CATSALDSSTDTQYF	TGTGCCACCAGTGCCCTGGACAGCTCCACAGATACGCAGTATTTT
NA	TRBV6-5	NA	TRBJ1-6	13	CASSSGYNSPLHF	TGTGCCAGCAGTTCTGGGTATAATTCACCCCTCCACTTT
NA	TRBV29-1	few	TRBJ2-1	15	CSARQDLSSYNEQFF	TGCAGCGCGCGGCAGGACTTAAGCTCCTACAATGAGCAGTTCTTC
NA	TRBV6-5	few	TRBJ2-7	16	CASSYSTATASYEQYF	TGTGCCAGCAGTTATTCTACAGCGACCGCGTCCTACGAGCAGTACTTC
NA	TRBV15	NA	TRBJ2-7	11	CATSSNNEQYF	TGTGCCACCAGCTCTAACAACGAGCAGTACTTC
NA	TRBV4-2	NA	TRBJ2-1	17	CASSHADFSVSYNEQFF	TGTGCCAGCAGCCACGCCGACTTCTCTGTGTCCTACAATGAGCAGTTCTTC
NA	TRBV4-3	few	TRBJ1-4	15	CASSQDWSLNEKLFF	TGCGCCAGCAGCCAAGATTGGAGTTTAAATGAAAAACTGTTTTTT
NA	TRBV6-6	NA	TRBJ1-1	11	CASSAGAGAFF	TGTGCCAGCAGTGCCGGGGCAGGGGCTTTCTTT
NA	TRBV29-1	NA	TRBJ2-7	12	CSVLGLNYEQYF	TGCAGCGTCTTGGGGCTAAATTACGAGCAGTACTTC
TRBD1	TRBV28	NA	TRBJ1-1	13	CANTDRGNTEAFF	TGTGCCAACACGGACAGGGGGAACACTGAAGCTTTCTTT
TRBD2	TRBV7-3	NA	TRBJ2-1	16	CASSLIPLAVNNERFF	TGTGCCAGCAGCTTAATCCCCCTAGCGGTCAACAATGAGCGGTTCTTC